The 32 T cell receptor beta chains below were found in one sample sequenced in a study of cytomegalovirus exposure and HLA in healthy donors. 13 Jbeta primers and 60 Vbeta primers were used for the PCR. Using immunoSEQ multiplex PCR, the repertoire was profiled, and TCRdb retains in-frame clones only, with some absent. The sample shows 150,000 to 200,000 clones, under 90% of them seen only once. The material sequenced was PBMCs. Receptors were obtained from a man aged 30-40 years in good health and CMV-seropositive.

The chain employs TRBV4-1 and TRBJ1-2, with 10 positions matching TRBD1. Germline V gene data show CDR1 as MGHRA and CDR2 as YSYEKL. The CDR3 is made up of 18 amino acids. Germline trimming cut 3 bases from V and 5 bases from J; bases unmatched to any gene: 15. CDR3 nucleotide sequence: TGCGCCAGCAGCCAGGATAGGTTCCCGGACAGGGGGAGGTATGGCTACACCTTC. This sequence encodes CASSQDRFPDRGRYGYTF.

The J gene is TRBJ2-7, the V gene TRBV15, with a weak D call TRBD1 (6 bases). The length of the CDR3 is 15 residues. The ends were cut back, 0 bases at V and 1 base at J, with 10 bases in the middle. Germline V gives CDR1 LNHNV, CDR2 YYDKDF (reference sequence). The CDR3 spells CATSREQGTSYEQYF. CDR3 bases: TGTGCCACCAGCAGAGAACAGGGAACATCCTACGAGCAGTACTTC. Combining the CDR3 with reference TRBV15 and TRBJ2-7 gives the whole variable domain DAMVIQNPRYQVTQFGKPVTLSCSQTLNHNVMYWYQQKSSQAPKLLFHYYDKDFNNEADTPDNFQSRRPNTSFCFLDIRSPGLGDTAMYLCATSREQGTSYEQYFGPGTRLTVT.

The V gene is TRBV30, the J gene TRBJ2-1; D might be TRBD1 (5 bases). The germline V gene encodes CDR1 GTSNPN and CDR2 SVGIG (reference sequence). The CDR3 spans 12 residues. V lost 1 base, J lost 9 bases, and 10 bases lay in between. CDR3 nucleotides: TGTGCCTGGAGTGAACAGGTGCTTGAGCAGTTCTTC. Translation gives CAWSEQVLEQFF.

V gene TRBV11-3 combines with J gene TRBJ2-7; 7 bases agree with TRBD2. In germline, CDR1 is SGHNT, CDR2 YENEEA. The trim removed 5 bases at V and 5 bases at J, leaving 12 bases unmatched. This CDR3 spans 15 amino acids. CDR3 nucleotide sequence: TGTGCCAGCAGCGCCAACGGGGGGTACGAGGACGAGCAGTACTTC. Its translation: CASSANGGYEDEQYF.

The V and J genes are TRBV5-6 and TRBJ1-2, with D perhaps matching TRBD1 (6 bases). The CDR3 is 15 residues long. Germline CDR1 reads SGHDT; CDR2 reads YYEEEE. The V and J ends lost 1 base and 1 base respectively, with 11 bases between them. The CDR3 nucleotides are TGTGCCAGCAGCTTGCTACAGGGAAGTAACTATGGCTACACCTTC. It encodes CASSLLQGSNYGYTF.

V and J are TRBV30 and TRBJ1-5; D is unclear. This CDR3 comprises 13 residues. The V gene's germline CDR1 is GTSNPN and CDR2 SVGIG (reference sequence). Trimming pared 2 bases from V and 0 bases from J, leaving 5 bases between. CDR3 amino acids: CAWSQNSNQPQHF. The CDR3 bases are TGTGCCTGGAGTCAGAATAGCAATCAGCCCCAGCATTTT.

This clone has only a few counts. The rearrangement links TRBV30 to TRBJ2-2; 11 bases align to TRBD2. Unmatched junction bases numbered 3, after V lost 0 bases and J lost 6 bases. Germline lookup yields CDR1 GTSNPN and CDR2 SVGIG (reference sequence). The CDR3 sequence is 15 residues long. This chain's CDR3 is CAWSVLSGRAGELFF. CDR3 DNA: TGTGCCTGGAGTGTACTTAGCGGGAGGGCCGGGGAGCTGTTTTTT.

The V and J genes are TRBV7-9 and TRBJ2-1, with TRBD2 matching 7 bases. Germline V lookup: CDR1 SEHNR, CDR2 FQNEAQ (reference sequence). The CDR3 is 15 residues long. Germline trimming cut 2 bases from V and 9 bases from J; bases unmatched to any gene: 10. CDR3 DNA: TGTGCCAGCAGCTTACCCTCTTCTAGCGGCGGTGAGCAGTTCTTC. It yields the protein CASSLPSSSGGEQFF.

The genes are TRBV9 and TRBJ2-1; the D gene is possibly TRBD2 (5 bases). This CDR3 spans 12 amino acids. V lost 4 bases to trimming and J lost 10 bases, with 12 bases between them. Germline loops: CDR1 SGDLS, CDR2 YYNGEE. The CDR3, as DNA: TGTGCCAGCAGCAACAGTGGCGGGGAGCAGTTCTTC. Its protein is CASSNSGGEQFF.

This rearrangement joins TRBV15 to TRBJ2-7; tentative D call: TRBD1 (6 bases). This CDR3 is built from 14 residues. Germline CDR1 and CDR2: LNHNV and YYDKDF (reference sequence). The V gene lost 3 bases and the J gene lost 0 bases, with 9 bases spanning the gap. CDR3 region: CATSRGAASYEQYF. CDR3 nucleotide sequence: TGTGCCACCAGCAGGGGGGCGGCCTCCTACGAGCAGTACTTC.

The CDR3 spells CASSVGQGVYNEQFF. The DNA of the CDR3 is TGTGCCAGCAGCGTGGGACAGGGGGTATACAATGAGCAGTTCTTC. The chain employs TRBV5-5 and TRBJ2-1; 11 bases line up with TRBD1. Per germline, CDR1 SGHKS and CDR2 YYEKEE (reference sequence). The CDR3 contains 15 residues. V shed 4 bases, J shed 4 bases, and the junction held 4 bases outside the gene matches.

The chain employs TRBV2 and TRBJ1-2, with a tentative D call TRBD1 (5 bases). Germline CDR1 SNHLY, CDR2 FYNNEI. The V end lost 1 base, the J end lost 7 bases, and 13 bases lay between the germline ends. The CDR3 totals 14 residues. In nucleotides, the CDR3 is TGTGCCAGCAGTGAAGAGGTGTTCGGGGGTGGCTACACCTTC. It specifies CASSEEVFGGGYTF.

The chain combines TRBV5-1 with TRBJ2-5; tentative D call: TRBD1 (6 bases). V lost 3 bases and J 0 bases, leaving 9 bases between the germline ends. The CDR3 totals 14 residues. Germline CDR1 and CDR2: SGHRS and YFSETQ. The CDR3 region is CASSWTAYQETQYF. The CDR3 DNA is TGCGCCAGCAGCTGGACAGCCTACCAAGAGACCCAGTACTTC. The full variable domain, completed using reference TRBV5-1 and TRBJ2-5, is KAGVTQTPRYLIKTRGQQVTLSCSPISGHRSVSWYQQTPGQGLQFLFEYFSETQRNKGNFPGRFSGRQFSNSRSEMNVSTLELGDSALYLCASSWTAYQETQYFGPGTRLLVL.

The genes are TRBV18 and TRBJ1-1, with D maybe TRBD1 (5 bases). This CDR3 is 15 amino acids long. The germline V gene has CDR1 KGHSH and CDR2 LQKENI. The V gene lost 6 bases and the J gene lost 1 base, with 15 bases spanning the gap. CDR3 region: CASSSSGGWNTEAFF. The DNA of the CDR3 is TGTGCCAGCTCTTCCTCGGGGGGATGGAACACTGAAGCTTTCTTT. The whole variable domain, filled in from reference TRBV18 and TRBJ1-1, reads NAGVMQNPRHLVRRRGQEARLRCSPMKGHSHVYWYRQLPEEGLKFMVYLQKENIIDESGMPKERFSAEFPKEGPSILRIQQVVRGDSAAYFCASSSSGGWNTEAFFGQGTRLTVV.

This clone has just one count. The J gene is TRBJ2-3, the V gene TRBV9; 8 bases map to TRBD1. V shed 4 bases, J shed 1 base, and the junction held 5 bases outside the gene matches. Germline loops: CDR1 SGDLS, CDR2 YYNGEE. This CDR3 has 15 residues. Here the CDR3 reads CASSQQGVGTDTQYF. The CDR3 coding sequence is TGTGCCAGCAGCCAACAGGGGGTGGGCACAGATACGCAGTATTTT. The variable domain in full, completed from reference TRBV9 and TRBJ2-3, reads DSGVTQTPKHLITATGQRVTLRCSPRSGDLSVYWYQQSLDQGLQFLIQYYNGEERAKGNILERFSAQQFPDLHSELNLSSLELGDSALYFCASSQQGVGTDTQYFGPGTRLTVL.

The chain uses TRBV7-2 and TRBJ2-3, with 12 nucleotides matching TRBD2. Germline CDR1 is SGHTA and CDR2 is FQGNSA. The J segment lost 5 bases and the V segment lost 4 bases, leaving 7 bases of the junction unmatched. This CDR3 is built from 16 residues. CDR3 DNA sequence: TGTGCCAGCAGCTCCTTACTAGCGGGAGGACTAGATACGCAGTATTTT. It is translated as CASSSLLAGGLDTQYF.

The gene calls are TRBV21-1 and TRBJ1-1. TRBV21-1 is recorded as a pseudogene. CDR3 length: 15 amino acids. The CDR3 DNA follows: TGTGCCAGCAGCAAAAGGGGGGGCTCATACACTGAAGCTTTCTTT. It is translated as CASSKRGGSYTEAFF.

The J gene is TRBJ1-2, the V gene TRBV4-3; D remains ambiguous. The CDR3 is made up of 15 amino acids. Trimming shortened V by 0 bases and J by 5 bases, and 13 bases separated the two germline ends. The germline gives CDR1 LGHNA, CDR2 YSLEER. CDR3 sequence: CASSQEPANYYGYTF. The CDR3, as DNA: TGCGCCAGCAGCCAAGAGCCGGCTAACTATTATGGCTACACCTTC.

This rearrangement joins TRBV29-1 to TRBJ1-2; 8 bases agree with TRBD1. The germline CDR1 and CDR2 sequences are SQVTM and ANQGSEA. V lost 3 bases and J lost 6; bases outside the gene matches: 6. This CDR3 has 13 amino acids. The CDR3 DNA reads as TGCAGCGTTGAGGTCAGGGGGCCAGATGGCTACACCTTC. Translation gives CSVEVRGPDGYTF.

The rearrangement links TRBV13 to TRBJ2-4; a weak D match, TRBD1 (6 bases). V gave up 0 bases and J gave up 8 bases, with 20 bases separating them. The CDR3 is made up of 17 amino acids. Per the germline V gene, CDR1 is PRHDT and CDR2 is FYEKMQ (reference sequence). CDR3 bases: TGTGCCAGCAGCTTAGGACAACAGGGTAGGGATGAAGACATTCAGTACTTC. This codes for CASSLGQQGRDEDIQYF. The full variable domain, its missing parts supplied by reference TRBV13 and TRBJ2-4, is AAGVIQSPRHLIKEKRETATLKCYPIPRHDTVYWYQQGPGQDPQFLISFYEKMQSDKGSIPDRFSAQQFSDYHSELNMSSLELGDSALYFCASSLGQQGRDEDIQYFGAGTRLSVL.

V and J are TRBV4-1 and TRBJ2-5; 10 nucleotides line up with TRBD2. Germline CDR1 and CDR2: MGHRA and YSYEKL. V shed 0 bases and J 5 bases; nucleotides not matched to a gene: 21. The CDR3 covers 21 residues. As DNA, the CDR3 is TGCGCCAGCAGCCAAGAAGGAGTCGGGGAGTCAGCGGGAGGGCCTCGGGAGACCCAGTACTTC. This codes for CASSQEGVGESAGGPRETQYF.

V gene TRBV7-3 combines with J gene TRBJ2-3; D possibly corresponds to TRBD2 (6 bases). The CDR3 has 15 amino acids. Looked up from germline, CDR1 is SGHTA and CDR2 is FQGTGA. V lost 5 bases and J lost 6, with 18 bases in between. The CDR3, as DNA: TGTGCCAGCAGCCCGGGGACTGCCTCGGGGGATACGCAGTATTTT. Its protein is CASSPGTASGDTQYF. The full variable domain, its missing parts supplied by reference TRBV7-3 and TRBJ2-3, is GAGVSQTPSNKVTEKGKYVELRCDPISGHTALYWYRQSLGQGPEFLIYFQGTGAADDSGLPNDRFFAVRPEGSVSTLKIQRTERGDSAVYLCASSPGTASGDTQYFGPGTRLTVL.

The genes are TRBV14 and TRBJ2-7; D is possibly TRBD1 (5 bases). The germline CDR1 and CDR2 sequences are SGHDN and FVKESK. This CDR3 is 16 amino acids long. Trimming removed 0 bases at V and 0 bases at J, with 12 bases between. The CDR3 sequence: CASSQDPGHFSYEQYF. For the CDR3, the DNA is TGTGCCAGCAGCCAAGATCCTGGACACTTCTCCTACGAGCAGTACTTC.

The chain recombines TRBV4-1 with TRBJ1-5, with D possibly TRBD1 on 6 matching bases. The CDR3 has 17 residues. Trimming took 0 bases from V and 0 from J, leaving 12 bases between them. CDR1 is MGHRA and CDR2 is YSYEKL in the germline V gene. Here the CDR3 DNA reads TGCGCCAGCAGCCAAGACAGGGGAACCAATAGCAATCAGCCCCAGCATTTT. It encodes CASSQDRGTNSNQPQHF.

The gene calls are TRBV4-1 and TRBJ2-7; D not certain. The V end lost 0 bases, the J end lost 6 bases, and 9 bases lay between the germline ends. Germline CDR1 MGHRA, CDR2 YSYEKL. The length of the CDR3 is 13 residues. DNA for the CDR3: TGCGCCAGCAGCCAAGAGTATTCCAGCGAGCAGTACTTC. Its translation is CASSQEYSSEQYF.

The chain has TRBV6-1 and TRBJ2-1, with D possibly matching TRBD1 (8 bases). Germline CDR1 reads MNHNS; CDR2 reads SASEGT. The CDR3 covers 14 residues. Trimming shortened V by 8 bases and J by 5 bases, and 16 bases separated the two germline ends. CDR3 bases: TGTGCCAGCCGCCGGACAGGGACTAACAATGAGCAGTTCTTC. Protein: CASRRTGTNNEQFF.

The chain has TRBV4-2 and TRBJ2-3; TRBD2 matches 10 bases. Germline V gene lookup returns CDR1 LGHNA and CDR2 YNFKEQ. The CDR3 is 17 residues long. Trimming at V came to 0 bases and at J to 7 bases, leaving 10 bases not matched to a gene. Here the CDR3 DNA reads TGTGCCAGCAGCCAAGAGGTACTAGCGGGGACCTCGAATACGCAGTATTTT. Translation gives CASSQEVLAGTSNTQYF.

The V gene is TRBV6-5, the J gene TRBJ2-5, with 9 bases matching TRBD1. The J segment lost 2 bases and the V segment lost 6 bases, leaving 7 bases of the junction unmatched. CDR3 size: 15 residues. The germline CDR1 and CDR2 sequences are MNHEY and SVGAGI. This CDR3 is CASSVDRGKQETQYF. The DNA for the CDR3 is TGTGCCAGCAGCGTCGACAGGGGGAAACAAGAGACCCAGTACTTC.

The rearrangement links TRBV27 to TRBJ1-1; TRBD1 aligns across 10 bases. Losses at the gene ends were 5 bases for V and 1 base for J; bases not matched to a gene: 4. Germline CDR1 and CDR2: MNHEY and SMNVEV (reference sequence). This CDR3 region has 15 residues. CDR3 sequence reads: CASSPRDRGNTEAFF. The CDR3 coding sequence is TGTGCCAGCAGTCCACGGGACAGGGGGAACACTGAAGCTTTCTTT.

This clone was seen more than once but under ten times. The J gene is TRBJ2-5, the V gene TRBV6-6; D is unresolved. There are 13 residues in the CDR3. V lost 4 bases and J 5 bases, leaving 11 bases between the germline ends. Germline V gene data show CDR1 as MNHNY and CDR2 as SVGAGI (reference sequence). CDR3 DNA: TGTGCCAGCAGTTCCGGTGTATCGGAGACCCAGTACTTC. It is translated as CASSSGVSETQYF.

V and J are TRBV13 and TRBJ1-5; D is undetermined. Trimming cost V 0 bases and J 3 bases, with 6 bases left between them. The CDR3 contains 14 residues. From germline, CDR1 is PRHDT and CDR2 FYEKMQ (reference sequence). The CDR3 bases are TGTGCCAGCAGCTTAGGGCGGAACAATCAGCCCCAGCATTTT. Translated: CASSLGRNNQPQHF.

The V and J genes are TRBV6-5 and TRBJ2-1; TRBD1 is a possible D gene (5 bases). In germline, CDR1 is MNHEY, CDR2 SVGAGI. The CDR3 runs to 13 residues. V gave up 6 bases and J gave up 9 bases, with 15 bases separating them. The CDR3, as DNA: TGTGCCAGCAGACAGGAAAGGACCGGTGAGCAGTTCTTC. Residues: CASRQERTGEQFF.